One and the same sample provided the 5 T cell receptor beta chains below, sequenced in a study of blood T cell repertoires in COVID-19. Assay: immunoSEQ multiplex PCR; the TCRdb copy retains only in-frame clones and omits some. This sample yields 25,000 to 35,000 clones, of which 87% are seen a single time; under 6% belongs to the top ten. The sequenced material came from peripheral blood. The receptors originated from a man aged 55 to 69 with active COVID-19.

This rearrangement joins TRBV19 to TRBJ2-2; D possibly corresponds to TRBD2 (5 bases). The V end lost 5 bases, the J end lost 6 bases, and 16 bases lay between the germline ends. This CDR3 region has 15 residues. The germline CDR1 and CDR2 sequences are LNHDA and SQIVND (reference sequence). CDR3 in DNA: TGTGCCAGTAGTTCACTGGACGGAGGCCCCGGGGAGCTGTTTTTT. It specifies CASSSLDGGPGELFF.

The rearrangement uses TRBV2 and TRBJ1-3, with D unclear. Germline-derived CDR1 and CDR2 are SNHLY and FYNNEI. The CDR3 length is 14 residues. Trimming left V 7 bases short and J 0 bases short, with 10 bases between. CDR3 region: CASTRGASGNTIYF. The DNA for the CDR3 is TGTGCCAGCACCCGGGGAGCCTCTGGAAACACCATATATTTT.

CDR3 DNA: TGTGCCAGCAGCACCACTAGCGGGGGAGGTCTGGGCACCGGGGAGCTGTTTTTT. Translating gives CASSTTSGGGLGTGELFF. The chain combines TRBV7-9 with TRBJ2-2; 11 bases align to TRBD2. After removal of 5 bases from V and 4 bases from J, the junction contained 12 bases not matched to a gene. This CDR3 is 18 amino acids long. Germline assignment: CDR1 SEHNR and CDR2 FQNEAQ (reference sequence).

This chain links TRBV10-2 with TRBJ2-7, with 8 bases fitting TRBD2. After removal of 6 bases from V and 7 bases from J, the junction contained 8 bases not matched to a gene. This CDR3 contains 13 residues. The germline V gene has CDR1 WSHSY and CDR2 SAAADI. The DNA for the CDR3 is TGCGCCAGCAGGGGCGGGACTAGTAGAGAGCAGTACTTC. Its translation is CASRGGTSREQYF.

The chain links TRBV7-2 to TRBJ1-2; tentatively, D is TRBD1 (5 bases). The CDR3 runs to 15 residues. Between the trimmed V and J ends, which lost 9 bases and 0 bases, there was a span of 17 bases. CDR1 is SGHTA and CDR2 is FQGNSA in the germline V gene. The DNA for the CDR3 is TGTGCCAGTGCGCCGGGGGGTGGAGCTAACTATGGCTACACCTTC. Its translation: CASAPGGGANYGYTF.